This T cell receptor beta chain emerged from a study of blood T cell repertoires in COVID-19. Produced via immunoSEQ multiplex PCR; TCRdb's table is partial and in-frame only. This sample has around 15,000 clones, with over 75% found just once. V lost 6 bases to trimming and J lost 4 bases; unmatched junction nucleotides: 6. The CDR3 runs to 15 residues. CDR1 is MNHEY, CDR2 SVGAGI, per germline. The J gene is TRBJ1-4, the V gene TRBV6-5; 9 bases align to TRBD1. Sequencing was performed on peripheral blood. The receptor comes from a man between 65 and 80 years old in a cohort sampled during active COVID-19. CDR3 residues: CASSRPGQGNEKLFF. In nucleotides, the CDR3 is TGTGCCAGCAGCCGCCCGGGACAGGGTAATGAAAAACTGTTTTTT.